This TCR beta chain came from a study of cytomegalovirus exposure and HLA in healthy donors. Study at large: Of 300 to 500 genotyped donors, 80% to 85% grouped in the Caucasian-associated ancestry cluster. Study-wide points: The listing of 150 to 200 TCR beta chains classed them as cytomegalovirus-associated. Sequencing depth roughly uniform across donors was assumed in presence/absence analyses. In a later analysis, TCR association rates varied by HLA locus: DRB1 most, HLA-C fewest.

The CDR3 totals 15 residues. Trimming shortened V by 0 bases and J by 5 bases, and 13 bases separated the two germline ends. Germline V CDR1 and CDR2: SEHNR, FQNEAQ (reference sequence). PCR primers comprised 60 Vbeta and 13 Jbeta primers. Clones were sequenced by immunoSEQ multiplex PCR, and TCRdb holds only the in-frame ones, with some missing. The table includes roughly 130,000 clones, around 83% detected once. This clone was seen only a few times. As yet, its antigen is unknown. The TCR originated in a human donor in good health. The sample taken for sequencing was PBMCs. The rearrangement joins TRBV7-9 to TRBJ1-1; D might be TRBD1 (5 bases). This chain's CDR3 is CASSLAQGGRTEAFF. The CDR3, as DNA: TGTGCCAGCAGCTTAGCGCAGGGAGGGCGGACTGAAGCTTTCTTT.